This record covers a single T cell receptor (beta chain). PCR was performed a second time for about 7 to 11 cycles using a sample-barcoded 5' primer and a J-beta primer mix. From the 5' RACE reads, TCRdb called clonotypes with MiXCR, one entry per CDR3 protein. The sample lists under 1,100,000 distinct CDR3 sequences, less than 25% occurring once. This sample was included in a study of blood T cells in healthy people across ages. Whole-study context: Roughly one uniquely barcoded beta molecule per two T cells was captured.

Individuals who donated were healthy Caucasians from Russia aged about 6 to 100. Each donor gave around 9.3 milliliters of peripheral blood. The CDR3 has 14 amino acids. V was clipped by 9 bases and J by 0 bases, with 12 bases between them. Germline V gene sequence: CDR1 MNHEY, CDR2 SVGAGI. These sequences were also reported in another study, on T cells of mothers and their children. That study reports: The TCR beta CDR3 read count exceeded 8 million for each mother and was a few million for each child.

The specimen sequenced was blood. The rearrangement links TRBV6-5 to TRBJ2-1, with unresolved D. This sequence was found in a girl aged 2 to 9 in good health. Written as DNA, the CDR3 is TGTGCCAGTCGGAGCCAATACTCCTACAATGAGCAGTTCTTC. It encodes CASRSQYSYNEQFF.